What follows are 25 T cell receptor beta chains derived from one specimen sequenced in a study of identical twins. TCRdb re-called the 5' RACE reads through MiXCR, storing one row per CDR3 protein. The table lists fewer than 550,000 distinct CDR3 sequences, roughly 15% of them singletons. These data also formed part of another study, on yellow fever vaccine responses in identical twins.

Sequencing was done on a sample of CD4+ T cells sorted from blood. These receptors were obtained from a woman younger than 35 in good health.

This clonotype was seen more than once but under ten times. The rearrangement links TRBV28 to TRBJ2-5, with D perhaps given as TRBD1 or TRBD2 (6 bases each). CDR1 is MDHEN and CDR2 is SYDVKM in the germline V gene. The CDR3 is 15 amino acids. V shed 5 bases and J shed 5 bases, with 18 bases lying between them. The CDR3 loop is CASSLGALGGETQYF. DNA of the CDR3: TGTGCCAGCAGTCTTGGAGCCCTAGGGGGGGAGACCCAGTACTTC.

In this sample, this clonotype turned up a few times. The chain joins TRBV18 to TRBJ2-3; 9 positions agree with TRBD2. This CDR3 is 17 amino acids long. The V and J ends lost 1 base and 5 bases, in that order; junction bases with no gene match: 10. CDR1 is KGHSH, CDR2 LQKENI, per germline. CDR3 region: CASSPLMREGPEDTQYF. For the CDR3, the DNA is TGTGCCAGCTCACCACTGATGCGGGAGGGCCCTGAAGATACGCAGTATTTT. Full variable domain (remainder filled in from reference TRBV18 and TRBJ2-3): NAGVMQNPRHLVRRRGQEARLRCSPMKGHSHVYWYRQLPEEGLKFMVYLQKENIIDESGMPKERFSAEFPKEGPSILRIQQVVRGDSAAYFCASSPLMREGPEDTQYFGPGTRLTVL.

CDR3 protein: CASTRGGTSAMETQYF. In nucleotides, the CDR3 is TGTGCCAGCACCCGAGGGGGCACTAGTGCAATGGAGACCCAGTACTTC. The chain uses TRBV25-1 and TRBJ2-5, with TRBD1 matching 7 bases. CDR3 size: 16 residues. CDR1 is MGHDK, CDR2 SYGVNS, per germline. Losses at the gene ends were 7 bases for V and 5 bases for J; bases not matched to a gene: 16.

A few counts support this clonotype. CDR3: CASSEDYATGELFF. The DNA of the CDR3 is TGTGCCAGCAGTGAGGACTACGCGACCGGGGAGCTGTTTTTT. The chain links TRBV12-3 or TRBV12-4 to TRBJ2-2; weak D call: TRBD2 (6 bases). The V end lost 5 bases, the J end lost 5 bases, and 12 bases lay between the germline ends. There are 14 residues in the CDR3.

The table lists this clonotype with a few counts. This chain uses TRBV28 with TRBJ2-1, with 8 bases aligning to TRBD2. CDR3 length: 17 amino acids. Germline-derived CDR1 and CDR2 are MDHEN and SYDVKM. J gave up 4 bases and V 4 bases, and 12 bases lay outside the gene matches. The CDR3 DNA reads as TGTGCCAGCAGTTCCTTACGCCCAGCGGGAGTATACAATGAGCAGTTCTTC. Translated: CASSSLRPAGVYNEQFF.

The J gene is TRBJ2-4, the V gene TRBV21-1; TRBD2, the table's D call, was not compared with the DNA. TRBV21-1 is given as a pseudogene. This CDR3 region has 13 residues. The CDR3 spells CASSKTSGVNKYF. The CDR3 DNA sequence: TGTGCCAGCAGCAAGACTAGCGGGGTGAATAAGTACTTC.

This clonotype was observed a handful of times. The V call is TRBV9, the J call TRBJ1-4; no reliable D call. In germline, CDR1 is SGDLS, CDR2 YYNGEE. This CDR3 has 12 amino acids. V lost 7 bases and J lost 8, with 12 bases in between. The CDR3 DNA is TGTGCCAGCTCAGGCCTTGAAGAAAAACTGTTTTTT. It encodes CASSGLEEKLFF.

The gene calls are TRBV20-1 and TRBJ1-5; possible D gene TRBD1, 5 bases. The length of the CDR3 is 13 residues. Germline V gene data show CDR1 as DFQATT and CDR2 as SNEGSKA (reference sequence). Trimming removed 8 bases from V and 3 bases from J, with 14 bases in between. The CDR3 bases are TGCAGTAATACGGGGCCAAACAATCAGCCCCAGCATTTT. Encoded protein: CSNTGPNNQPQHF.

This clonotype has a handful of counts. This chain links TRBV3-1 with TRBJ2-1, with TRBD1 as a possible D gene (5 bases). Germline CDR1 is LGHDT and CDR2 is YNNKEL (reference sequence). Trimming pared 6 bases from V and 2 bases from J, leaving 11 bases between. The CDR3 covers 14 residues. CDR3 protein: CASRAWGAYNEQFF. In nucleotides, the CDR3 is TGTGCCAGCAGGGCATGGGGCGCCTACAATGAGCAGTTCTTC.

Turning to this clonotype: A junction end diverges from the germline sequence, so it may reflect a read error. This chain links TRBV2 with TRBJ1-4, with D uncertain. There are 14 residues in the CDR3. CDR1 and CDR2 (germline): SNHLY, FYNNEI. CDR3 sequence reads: CASREEEGRTKLFF. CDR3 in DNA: TGTGCCAGCAGAGAAGAGGAGGGAAGGACAAAACTGTTTTTT.

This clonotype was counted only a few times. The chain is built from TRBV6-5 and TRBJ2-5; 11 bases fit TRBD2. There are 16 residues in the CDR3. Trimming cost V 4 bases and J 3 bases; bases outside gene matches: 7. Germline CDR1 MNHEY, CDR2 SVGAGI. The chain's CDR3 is CASSWPTSGDKETQYF. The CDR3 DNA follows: TGTGCCAGCAGTTGGCCGACTAGCGGGGATAAAGAGACCCAGTACTTC.

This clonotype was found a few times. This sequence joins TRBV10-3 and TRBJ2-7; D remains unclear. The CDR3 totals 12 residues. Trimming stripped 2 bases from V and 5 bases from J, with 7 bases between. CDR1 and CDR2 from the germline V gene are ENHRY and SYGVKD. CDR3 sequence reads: CAISESMHEQYV. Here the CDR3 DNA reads TGTGCCATCAGTGAGAGTATGCACGAGCAGTACGTC.

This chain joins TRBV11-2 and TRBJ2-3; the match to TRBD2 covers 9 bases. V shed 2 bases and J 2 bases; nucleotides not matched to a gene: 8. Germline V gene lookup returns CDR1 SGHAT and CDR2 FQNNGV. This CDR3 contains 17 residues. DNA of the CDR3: TGTGCCAGCAGCTTAAATAGCGGGGGAGCTAACACAGATACGCAGTATTTT. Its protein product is CASSLNSGGANTDTQYF.

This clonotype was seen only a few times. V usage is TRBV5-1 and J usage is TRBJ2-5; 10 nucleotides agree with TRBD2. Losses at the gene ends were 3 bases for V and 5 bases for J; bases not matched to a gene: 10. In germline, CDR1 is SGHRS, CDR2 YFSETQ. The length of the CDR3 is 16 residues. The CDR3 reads CASSSRRLAGYETQYF. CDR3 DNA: TGCGCCAGCAGCTCCCGACGACTAGCGGGTTATGAGACCCAGTACTTC.

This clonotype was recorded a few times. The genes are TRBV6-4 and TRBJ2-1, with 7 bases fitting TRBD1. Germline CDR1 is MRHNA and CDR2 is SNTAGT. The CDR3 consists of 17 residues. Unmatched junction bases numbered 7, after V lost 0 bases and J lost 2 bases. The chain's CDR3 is CASSDSPTGDPYNEQFF. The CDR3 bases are TGTGCCAGCAGTGACTCCCCCACAGGGGACCCCTACAATGAGCAGTTCTTC.

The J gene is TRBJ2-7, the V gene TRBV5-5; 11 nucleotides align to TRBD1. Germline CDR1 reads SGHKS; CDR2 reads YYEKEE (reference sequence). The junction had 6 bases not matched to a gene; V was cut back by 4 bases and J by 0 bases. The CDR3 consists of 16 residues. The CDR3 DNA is TGTGCCAGCAGCCGGGACAGGGGGTCGAGCTCCTACGAGCAGTACTTC. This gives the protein CASSRDRGSSSYEQYF.

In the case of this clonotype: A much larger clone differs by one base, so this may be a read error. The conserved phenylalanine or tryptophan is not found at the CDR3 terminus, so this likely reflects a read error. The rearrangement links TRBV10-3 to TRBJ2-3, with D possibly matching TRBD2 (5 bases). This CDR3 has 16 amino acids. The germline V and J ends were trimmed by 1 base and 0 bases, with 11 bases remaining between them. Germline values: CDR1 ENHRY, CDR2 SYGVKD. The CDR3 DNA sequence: TGTGCCATCAGTGAGTTGACGGGGAAAAGCACAGATACGCAGTATATT. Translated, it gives CAISELTGKSTDTQYI.

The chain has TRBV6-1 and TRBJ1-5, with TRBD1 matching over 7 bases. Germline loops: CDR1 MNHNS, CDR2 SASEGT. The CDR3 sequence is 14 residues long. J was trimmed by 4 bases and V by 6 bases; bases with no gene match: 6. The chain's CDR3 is CASSRDSINQPQHF. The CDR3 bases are TGTGCCAGCAGCCGGGACAGCATTAATCAGCCCCAGCATTTT.

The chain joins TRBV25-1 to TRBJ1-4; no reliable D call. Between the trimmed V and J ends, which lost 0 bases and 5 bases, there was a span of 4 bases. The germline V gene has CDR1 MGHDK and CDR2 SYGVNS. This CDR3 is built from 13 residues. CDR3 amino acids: CASSEYGNEKLFF. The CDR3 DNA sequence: TGTGCCAGCAGTGAATACGGAAATGAAAAACTGTTTTTT.

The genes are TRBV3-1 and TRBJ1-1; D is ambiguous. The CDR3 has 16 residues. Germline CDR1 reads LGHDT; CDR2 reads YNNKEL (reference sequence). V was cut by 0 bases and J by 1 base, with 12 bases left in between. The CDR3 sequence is CASSQDGPRTNTEAFF. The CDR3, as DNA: TGTGCCAGCAGCCAAGATGGCCCCAGGACGAACACTGAAGCTTTCTTT.

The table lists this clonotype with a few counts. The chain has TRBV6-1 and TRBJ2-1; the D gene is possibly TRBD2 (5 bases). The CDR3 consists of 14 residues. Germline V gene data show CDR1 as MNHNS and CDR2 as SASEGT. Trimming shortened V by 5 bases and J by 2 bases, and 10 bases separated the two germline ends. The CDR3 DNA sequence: TGTGCCAGCAGTCGAGGGTTCACCTACAATGAGCAGTTCTTC. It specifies CASSRGFTYNEQFF.

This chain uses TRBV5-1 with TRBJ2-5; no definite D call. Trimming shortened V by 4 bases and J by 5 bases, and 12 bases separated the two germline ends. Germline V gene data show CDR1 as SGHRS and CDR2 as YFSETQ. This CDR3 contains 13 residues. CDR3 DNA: TGCGCCAGCAGCCCAGTTGAGTCCGAGACCCAGTACTTC. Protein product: CASSPVESETQYF.

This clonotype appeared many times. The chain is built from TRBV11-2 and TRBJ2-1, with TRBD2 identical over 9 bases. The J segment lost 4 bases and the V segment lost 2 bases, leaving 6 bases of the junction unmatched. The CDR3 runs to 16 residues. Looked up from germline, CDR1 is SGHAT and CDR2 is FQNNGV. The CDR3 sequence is CASSLRLAGVYNEQFF. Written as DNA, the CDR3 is TGTGCCAGCAGCTTACGATTAGCGGGGGTATACAATGAGCAGTTCTTC.

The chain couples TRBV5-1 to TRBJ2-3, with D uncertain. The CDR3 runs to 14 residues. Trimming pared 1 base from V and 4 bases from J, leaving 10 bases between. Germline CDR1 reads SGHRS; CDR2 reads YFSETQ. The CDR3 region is CASSLNPTSDTQYF. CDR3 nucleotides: TGCGCCAGCAGCTTGAACCCGACTTCAGATACGCAGTATTTT.

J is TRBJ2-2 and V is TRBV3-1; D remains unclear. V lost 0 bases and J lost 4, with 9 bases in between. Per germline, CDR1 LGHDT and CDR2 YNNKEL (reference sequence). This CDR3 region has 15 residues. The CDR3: CASSQDFGSTGELFF. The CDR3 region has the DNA TGTGCCAGCAGCCAAGATTTCGGATCCACCGGGGAGCTGTTTTTT. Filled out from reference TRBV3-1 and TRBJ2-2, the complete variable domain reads DTAVSQTPKYLVTQMGNDKSIKCEQNLGHDTMYWYKQDSKKFLKIMFSYNNKELIINETVPNRFSPKSPDKAHLNLHINSLELGDSAVYFCASSQDFGSTGELFFGEGSRLTVL.